This T cell receptor (beta chain) comes out of a study of T-cell reconstitution after alpha-beta-depleted transplantation in children. Unique molecular identifiers were built into the TCRbeta library. TCRdb independently ran MiXCR on the PCR reads; one entry per CDR3 protein. Of fewer than 700,000 distinct CDR3 sequences listed, over 10% are singletons. This clonotype was seen ten or more times. Its target is unknown. V shed 6 bases and J 3 bases; nucleotides not matched to a gene: 3. The germline V gene encodes CDR1 SGHDN and CDR2 FVKESK. This CDR3 is built from 13 residues. Study results and caveats: Hyperexpanded clones declined; after one year, newly produced T cells mostly supplied diversity. Several hundred rapidly expanded clones from non-depleted graft cells reportedly supplied alpha-beta T cells about two months post-transplant.

This sequence was found in a male patient younger than 18 who had a stem cell transplant for acute myeloid leukemia, so the T cells may come from the graft donor. The starting material was PBMCs, mostly from graft donor cells, obtained 360 days after TCRalphabeta/CD19-depleted stem cell transplant. The J gene is TRBJ1-1, the V gene TRBV14; TRBD1 agrees at 8 bases. In DNA form, the CDR3 reads TGTGCCAGCAGGGGACAGGTATACACTGAAGCTTTCTTT. As protein: CASRGQVYTEAFF.